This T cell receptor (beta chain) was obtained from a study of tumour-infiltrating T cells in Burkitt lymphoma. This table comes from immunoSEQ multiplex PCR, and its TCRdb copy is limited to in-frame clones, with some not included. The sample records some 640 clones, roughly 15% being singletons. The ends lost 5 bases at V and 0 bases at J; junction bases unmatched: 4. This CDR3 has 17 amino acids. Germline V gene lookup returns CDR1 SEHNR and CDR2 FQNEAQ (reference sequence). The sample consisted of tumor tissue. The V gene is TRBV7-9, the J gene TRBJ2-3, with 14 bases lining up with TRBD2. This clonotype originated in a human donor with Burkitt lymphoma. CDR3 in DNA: TGTGCCAGCAGCGCAGGGACTAGCGGGGGAAGCACAGATACGCAGTATTTT. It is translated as CASSAGTSGGSTDTQYF.